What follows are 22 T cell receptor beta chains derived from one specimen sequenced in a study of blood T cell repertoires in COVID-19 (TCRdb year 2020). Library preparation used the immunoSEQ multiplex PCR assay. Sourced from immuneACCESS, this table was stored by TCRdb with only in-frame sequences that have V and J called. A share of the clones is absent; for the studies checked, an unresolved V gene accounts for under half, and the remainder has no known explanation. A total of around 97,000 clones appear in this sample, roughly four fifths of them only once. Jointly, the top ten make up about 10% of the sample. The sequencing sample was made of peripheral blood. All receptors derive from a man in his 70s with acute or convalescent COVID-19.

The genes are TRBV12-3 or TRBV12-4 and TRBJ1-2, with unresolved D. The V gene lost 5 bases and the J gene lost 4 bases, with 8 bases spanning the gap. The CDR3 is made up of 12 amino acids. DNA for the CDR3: TGTGCCAGCAGTACGACAATCTATGGCTACACCTTC. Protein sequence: CASSTTIYGYTF.

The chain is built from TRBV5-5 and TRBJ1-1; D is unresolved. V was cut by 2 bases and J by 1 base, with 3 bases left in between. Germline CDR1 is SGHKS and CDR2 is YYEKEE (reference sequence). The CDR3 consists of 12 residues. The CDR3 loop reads CASSFRNTEAFF. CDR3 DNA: TGTGCCAGCAGCTTCAGGAACACTGAAGCTTTCTTT.

CDR3 region: CASSSPTPPGLADNEQFF. Written as DNA, the CDR3 is TGTGCCAGCAGTTCGCCTACACCCCCGGGACTAGCGGATAATGAGCAGTTCTTC. The chain has TRBV28 and TRBJ2-1, with 11 bases aligning to TRBD2. This CDR3 has 18 amino acids. With V trimmed by 4 bases and J by 7 bases, 15 bases remained unmatched. Germline CDR1 reads MDHEN; CDR2 reads SYDVKM.

DNA for the CDR3: TGTGCCAGCAGCTTAAGTCTCTTGGCAGGGGCTAACTATGGCTACACCTTC. Its protein product is CASSLSLLAGANYGYTF. J is TRBJ1-2 and V is TRBV7-8, with D maybe TRBD1 (6 bases). The V and J ends lost 2 bases and 0 bases respectively, with 16 bases between them. The CDR3 runs 17 residues. Germline CDR1 is SGHVS and CDR2 is FQNEAQ.

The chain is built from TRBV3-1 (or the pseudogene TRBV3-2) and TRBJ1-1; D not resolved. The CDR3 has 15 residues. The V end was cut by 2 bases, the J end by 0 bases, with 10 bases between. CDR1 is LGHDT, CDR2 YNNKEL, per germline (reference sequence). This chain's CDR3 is CASSQTDTMNTEAFF. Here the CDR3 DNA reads TGTGCCAGCAGCCAAACAGATACGATGAACACTGAAGCTTTCTTT.

For the CDR3, the DNA is TGTGCCAGTTGGGACAGGGGGAGAACCACTGAAGCTTTCTTT. Translating gives CASWDRGRTTEAFF. This chain joins TRBV19 and TRBJ1-1, with 11 bases aligning to TRBD1. Per germline, CDR1 LNHDA and CDR2 SQIVND (reference sequence). J lost 4 bases, V lost 8 bases, and 6 bases had no gene match. This CDR3 contains 14 residues.

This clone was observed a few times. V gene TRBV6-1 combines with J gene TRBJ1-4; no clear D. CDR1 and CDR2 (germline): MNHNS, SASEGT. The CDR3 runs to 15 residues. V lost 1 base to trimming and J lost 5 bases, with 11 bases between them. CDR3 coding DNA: TGTGCCAGCAGTGAAGAGGCGGTCGGAAATGAAAAACTGTTTTTT. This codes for CASSEEAVGNEKLFF.

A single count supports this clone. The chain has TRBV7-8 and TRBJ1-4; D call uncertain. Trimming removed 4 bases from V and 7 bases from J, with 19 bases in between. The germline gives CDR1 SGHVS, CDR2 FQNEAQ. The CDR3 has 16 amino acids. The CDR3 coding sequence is TGTGCCAGCAGCTCCAGGAGGGTGGCTCGGGGTGAAAAACTGTTTTTT. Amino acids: CASSSRRVARGEKLFF.

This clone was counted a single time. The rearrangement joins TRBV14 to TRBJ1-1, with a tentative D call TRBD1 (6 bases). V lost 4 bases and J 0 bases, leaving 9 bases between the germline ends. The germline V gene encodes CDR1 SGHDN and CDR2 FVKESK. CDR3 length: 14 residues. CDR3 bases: TGTGCCAGCAGCCGGGGACACTTGAACACTGAAGCTTTCTTT. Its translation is CASSRGHLNTEAFF.

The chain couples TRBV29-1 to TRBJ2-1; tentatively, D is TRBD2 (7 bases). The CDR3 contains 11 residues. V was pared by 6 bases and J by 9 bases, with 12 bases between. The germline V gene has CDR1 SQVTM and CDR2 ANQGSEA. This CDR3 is CSVGGPAEQFF. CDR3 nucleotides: TGCAGCGTCGGGGGGCCTGCTGAGCAGTTCTTC.

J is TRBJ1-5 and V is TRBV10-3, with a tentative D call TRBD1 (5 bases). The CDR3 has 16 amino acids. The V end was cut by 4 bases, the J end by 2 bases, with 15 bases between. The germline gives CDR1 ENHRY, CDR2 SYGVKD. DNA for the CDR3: TGTGCCATCAGTGGAGGGGAGGAGACGGGCAATCAGCCCCAGCATTTT. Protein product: CAISGGEETGNQPQHF.

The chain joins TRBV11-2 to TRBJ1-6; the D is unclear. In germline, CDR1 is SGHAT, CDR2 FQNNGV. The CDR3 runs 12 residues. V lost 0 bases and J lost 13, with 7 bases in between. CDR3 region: CASSLDPGPLHF. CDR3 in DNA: TGTGCCAGCAGCTTAGATCCAGGTCCCCTCCACTTT.

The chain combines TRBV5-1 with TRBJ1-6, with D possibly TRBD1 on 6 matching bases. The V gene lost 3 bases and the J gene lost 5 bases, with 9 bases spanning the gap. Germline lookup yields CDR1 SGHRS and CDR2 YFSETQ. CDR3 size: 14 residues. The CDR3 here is CASSSGDDNSPLHF. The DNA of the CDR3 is TGCGCCAGCAGCTCAGGGGACGATAATTCACCCCTCCACTTT.

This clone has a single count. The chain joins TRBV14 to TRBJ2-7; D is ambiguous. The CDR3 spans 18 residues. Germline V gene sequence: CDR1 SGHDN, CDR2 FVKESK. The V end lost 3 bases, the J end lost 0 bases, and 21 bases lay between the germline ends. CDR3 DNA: TGTGCCAGCAGCCACACACTTACGGGTCCCCGAAGCTCCTACGAGCAGTACTTC. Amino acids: CASSHTLTGPRSSYEQYF.

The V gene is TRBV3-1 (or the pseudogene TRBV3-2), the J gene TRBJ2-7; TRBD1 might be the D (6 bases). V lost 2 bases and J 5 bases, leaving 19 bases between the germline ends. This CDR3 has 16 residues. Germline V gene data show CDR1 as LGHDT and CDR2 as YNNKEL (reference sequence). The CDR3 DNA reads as TGTGCCAGCAGCCAACACTACACAGGGACGGGTGACGAGCAGTACTTC. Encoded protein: CASSQHYTGTGDEQYF.

CDR3 DNA sequence: TGTGCCAGCTCACCTCCTAGCACAGATACGCAGTATTTT. This codes for CASSPPSTDTQYF. The V and J genes are TRBV18 and TRBJ2-3; D gene unclear. The CDR3 is 13 amino acids. Germline-derived CDR1 and CDR2 are KGHSH and LQKENI. V lost 3 bases and J lost 0, with 4 bases in between.

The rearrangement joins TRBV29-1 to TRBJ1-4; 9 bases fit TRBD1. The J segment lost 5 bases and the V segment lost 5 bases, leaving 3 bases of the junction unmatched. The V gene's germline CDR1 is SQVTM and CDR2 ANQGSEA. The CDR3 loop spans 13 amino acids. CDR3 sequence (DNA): TGCAGCGTTAAACAGGGGGCGAATGAAAAACTGTTTTTT. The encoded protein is CSVKQGANEKLFF. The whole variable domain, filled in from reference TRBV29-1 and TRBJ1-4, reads SAVISQKPSRDICQRGTSLTIQCQVDSQVTMMFWYRQQPGQSLTLIATANQGSEATYESGFVIDKFPISRPNLTFSTLTVSNMSPEDSSIYLCSVKQGANEKLFFGSGTQLSVL.

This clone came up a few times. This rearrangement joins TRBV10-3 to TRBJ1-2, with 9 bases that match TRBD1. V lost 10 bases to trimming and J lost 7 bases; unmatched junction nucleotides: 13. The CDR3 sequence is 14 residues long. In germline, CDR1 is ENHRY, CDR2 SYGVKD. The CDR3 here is CATAPGQGLSGYTF. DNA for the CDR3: TGTGCCACAGCTCCGGGACAGGGTCTATCTGGCTACACCTTC.

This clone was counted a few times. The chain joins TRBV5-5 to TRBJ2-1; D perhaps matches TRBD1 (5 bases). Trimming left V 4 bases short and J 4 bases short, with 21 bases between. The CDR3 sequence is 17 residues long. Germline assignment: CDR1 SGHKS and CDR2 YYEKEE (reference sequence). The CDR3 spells CASSLGSIGERYNEQFF. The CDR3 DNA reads TGTGCCAGCAGCCTAGGAAGTATAGGGGAACGATACAATGAGCAGTTCTTC.

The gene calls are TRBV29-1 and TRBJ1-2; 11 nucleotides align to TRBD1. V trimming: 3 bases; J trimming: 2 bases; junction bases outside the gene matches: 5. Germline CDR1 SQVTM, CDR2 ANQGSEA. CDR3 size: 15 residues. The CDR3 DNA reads TGCAGCGTTGAGAAATGGGACAGGGGGAACTATGGCTACACCTTC. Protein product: CSVEKWDRGNYGYTF.

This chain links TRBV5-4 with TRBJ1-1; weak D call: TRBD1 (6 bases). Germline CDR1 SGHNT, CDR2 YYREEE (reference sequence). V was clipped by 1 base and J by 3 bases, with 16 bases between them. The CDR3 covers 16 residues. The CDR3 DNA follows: TGTGCCAGCAGCTTGACAGGGTCATTAGTGTACACTGAAGCTTTCTTT. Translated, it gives CASSLTGSLVYTEAFF.

CDR3 region: CASSWPPNEQYF. DNA of the CDR3: TGTGCCAGCAGCTGGCCGCCCAACGAGCAGTACTTC. The rearrangement links TRBV7-3 to TRBJ2-7; D is uncertain. The CDR3 loop spans 12 amino acids. CDR1 and CDR2 from the germline V gene are SGHTA and FQGTGA. Trimming left V 4 bases short and J 5 bases short, with 9 bases between.